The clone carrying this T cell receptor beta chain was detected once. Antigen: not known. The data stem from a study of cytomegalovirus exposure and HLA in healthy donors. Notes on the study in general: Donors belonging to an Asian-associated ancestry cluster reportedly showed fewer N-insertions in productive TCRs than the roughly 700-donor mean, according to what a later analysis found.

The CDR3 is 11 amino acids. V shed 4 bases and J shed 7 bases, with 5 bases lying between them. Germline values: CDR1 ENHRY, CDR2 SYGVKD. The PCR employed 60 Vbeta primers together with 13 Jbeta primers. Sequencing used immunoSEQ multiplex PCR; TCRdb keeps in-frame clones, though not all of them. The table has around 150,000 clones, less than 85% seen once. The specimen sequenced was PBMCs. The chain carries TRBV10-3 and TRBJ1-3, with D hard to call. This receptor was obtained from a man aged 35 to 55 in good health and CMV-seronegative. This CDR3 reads CAISARNTIYF. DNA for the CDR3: TGTGCCATCAGTGCTCGGAACACCATATATTTT.